This T cell receptor beta chain was found in a study of control samples from healthy donors and cancer patients. CDR3 length: 15 amino acids. After removal of 5 bases from V and 2 bases from J, the junction contained 7 bases not matched to a gene. In germline, CDR1 is SGHNT, CDR2 YENEEA. The table came from immunoSEQ multiplex PCR; TCRdb's copy has only in-frame clones and leaves some out. The sample lists about 130,000 clones, approximately 84% occurring once. V and J are TRBV11-3 and TRBJ2-3, with 7 nucleotides matching TRBD1. The clonotype comes from a man younger than 35 in good health. Sequencing used blood. The DNA for the CDR3 is TGTGCCAGCAGCACCGCAACAGGGGTCACAGATACGCAGTATTTT. Protein sequence: CASSTATGVTDTQYF.